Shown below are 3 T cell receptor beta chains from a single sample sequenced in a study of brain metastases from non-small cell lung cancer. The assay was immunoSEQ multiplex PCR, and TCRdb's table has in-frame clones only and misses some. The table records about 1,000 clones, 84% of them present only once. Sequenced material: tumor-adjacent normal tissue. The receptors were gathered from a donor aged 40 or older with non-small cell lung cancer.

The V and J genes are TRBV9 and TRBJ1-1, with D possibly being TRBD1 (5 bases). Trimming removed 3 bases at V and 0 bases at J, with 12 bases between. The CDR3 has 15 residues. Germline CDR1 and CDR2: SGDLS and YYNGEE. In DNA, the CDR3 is TGTGCCAGCAGCGCCAGACAGACTCTGAACACTGAAGCTTTCTTT. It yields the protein CASSARQTLNTEAFF. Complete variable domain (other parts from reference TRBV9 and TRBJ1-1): DSGVTQTPKHLITATGQRVTLRCSPRSGDLSVYWYQQSLDQGLQFLIQYYNGEERAKGNILERFSAQQFPDLHSELNLSSLELGDSALYFCASSARQTLNTEAFFGQGTRLTVV.

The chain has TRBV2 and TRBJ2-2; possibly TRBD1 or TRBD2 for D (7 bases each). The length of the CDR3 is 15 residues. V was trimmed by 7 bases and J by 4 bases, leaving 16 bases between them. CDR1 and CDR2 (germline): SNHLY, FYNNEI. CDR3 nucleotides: TGTGCCAGCACCCGAGGCAGGGGGGGCACCGGGGAGCTGTTTTTT. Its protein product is CASTRGRGGTGELFF.

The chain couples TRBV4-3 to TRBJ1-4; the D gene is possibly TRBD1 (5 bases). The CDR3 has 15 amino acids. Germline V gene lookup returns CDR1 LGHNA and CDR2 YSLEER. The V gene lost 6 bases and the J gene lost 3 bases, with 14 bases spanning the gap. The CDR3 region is CASSQLGDPNEKLFF. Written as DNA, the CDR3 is TGCGCCAGCAGTCAGCTCGGGGACCCTAATGAAAAACTGTTTTTT.